The 21 T cell receptor beta chains below come from one sample, sequenced in a study of blood T cell repertoires in COVID-19. Only in-frame clones appear in the TCRdb table, and some are missing; sequencing was by immunoSEQ multiplex PCR. The sample holds tens of thousands of clones, about four fifths seen once. The sample comprised peripheral blood. These receptors originate from a man in his fifties or sixties with COVID-19, enrolled during active disease.

The rearrangement uses TRBV11-2 and TRBJ2-5, with D possibly TRBD1 on 6 matching bases. The CDR3 loop spans 15 amino acids. The V gene lost 4 bases and the J gene lost 5 bases, with 17 bases spanning the gap. Germline CDR1 reads SGHAT; CDR2 reads FQNNGV. CDR3 sequence (DNA): TGTGCCAGCAGCTCCCGCGGCAGGGGTGGGGAGACCCAGTACTTC. Translation: CASSSRGRGGETQYF.

This chain joins TRBV12-5 and TRBJ2-5; TRBD1 matches 7 bases. The CDR3 runs 13 residues. The ends lost 6 bases at V and 5 bases at J; junction bases unmatched: 6. Germline V gives CDR1 LGHNT, CDR2 FRNRAP. In nucleotides, the CDR3 is TGTGCTAGTGGACAGACAGGGCGGGAGACCCAGTACTTC. It yields the protein CASGQTGRETQYF.

The rearrangement uses TRBV21-1 and TRBJ2-4; TRBD1 was called by the table and not checked on the DNA. TRBV21-1 is assigned pseudogene status. The CDR3 loop spans 15 amino acids. This CDR3 is CASSKGQGAENIQYF. CDR3 DNA sequence: TGTGCCAGCAGCAAAGGACAGGGGGCGGAAAACATTCAGTACTTC.

CDR3 sequence (DNA): TGCGCCAGCAGCTTGCACCCAGACTATGGCTACACCTTC. This gives the protein CASSLHPDYGYTF. The V gene is TRBV5-1, the J gene TRBJ1-2; D remains unclear. The CDR3 consists of 13 residues. Looked up from germline, CDR1 is SGHRS and CDR2 is YFSETQ. V was cut by 1 base and J by 3 bases, with 7 bases left in between.

In its sample, this clone was seen a few times. V gene TRBV11-2 combines with J gene TRBJ1-2, with 7 bases fitting TRBD1. V lost 2 bases, J lost 2 bases, and 11 bases stayed unmatched. Germline V gives CDR1 SGHAT, CDR2 FQNNGV. CDR3 length equals 17 residues. This CDR3 reads CASSLRQGPSGNYGYTF. CDR3 nucleotides: TGTGCCAGCAGCTTAAGACAGGGCCCTTCGGGAAACTATGGCTACACCTTC. Full variable domain (outside the CDR3, taken from reference TRBV11-2 and TRBJ1-2): EAGVAQSPRYKIIEKRQSVAFWCNPISGHATLYWYQQILGQGPKLLIQFQNNGVVDDSQLPKDRFSAERLKGVDSTLKIQPAKLEDSAVYLCASSLRQGPSGNYGYTFGSGTRLTVV.

This clone is a singleton in its sample. The chain combines TRBV30 with TRBJ2-2; TRBD1 is a possible D gene (5 bases). V was cut by 2 bases and J by 1 base, with 14 bases left in between. Looked up from germline, CDR1 is GTSNPN and CDR2 is SVGIG (reference sequence). The CDR3 extends over 16 amino acids. CDR3 in amino acids: CAWSSSTAKNTGELFF. The CDR3 bases are TGTGCCTGGAGTTCTTCGACAGCCAAGAACACCGGGGAGCTGTTTTTT.

The chain links TRBV3-1 (or the pseudogene TRBV3-2) to TRBJ2-1; maybe TRBD2 (5 bases). V was clipped by 0 bases and J by 3 bases, with 12 bases between them. The CDR3 sequence is 16 residues long. CDR1 is LGHDT, CDR2 YNNKEL, per germline (reference sequence). CDR3 in DNA: TGTGCCAGCAGCCAAGATCTGGGAGTTCGCTACAATGAGCAGTTCTTC. Translating gives CASSQDLGVRYNEQFF.

The V and J genes are TRBV6-4 and TRBJ2-1, with 10 bases aligning to TRBD2. After removal of 6 bases from V and 8 bases from J, the junction contained 10 bases not matched to a gene. Per the germline V gene, CDR1 is MRHNA and CDR2 is SNTAGT. This CDR3 region has 15 residues. CDR3 in amino acids: CASSTSGGASDEQFF. CDR3 bases: TGTGCCAGCAGCACCAGCGGGGGGGCATCAGATGAGCAGTTCTTC.

This clone appeared a few times. The rearrangement uses TRBV7-9 and TRBJ2-7, with TRBD2 matching over 8 bases. Per germline, CDR1 SEHNR and CDR2 FQNEAQ (reference sequence). The ends lost 4 bases at V and 5 bases at J; junction bases unmatched: 10. CDR3 length: 15 residues. The CDR3, as DNA: TGTGCCAGCAGCTCGATCTTAGGACTAGCCCACGAGCAGTACTTC. This gives the protein CASSSILGLAHEQYF.

The chain links TRBV5-1 to TRBJ2-3; 10 bases align to TRBD2. Germline values: CDR1 SGHRS, CDR2 YFSETQ. With V trimmed by 0 bases and J by 2 bases, 6 bases remained unmatched. CDR3 length: 17 amino acids. The CDR3 region is CASSLGSSGSPTDTQYF. CDR3 sequence (DNA): TGCGCCAGCAGCTTGGGTTCTAGCGGGAGTCCCACAGATACGCAGTATTTT.

The chain recombines TRBV7-9 with TRBJ2-3, with 9 bases fitting TRBD1. The CDR3 extends over 15 amino acids. Germline V gives CDR1 SEHNR, CDR2 FQNEAQ (reference sequence). Germline trimming cut 1 base from V and 5 bases from J; bases unmatched to any gene: 4. CDR3: CASSLGGQGLDTQYF. The CDR3 DNA is TGTGCCAGCAGCTTAGGTGGACAGGGGTTAGATACGCAGTATTTT.

This rearrangement joins TRBV2 to TRBJ1-4; D call uncertain. Trimming stripped 6 bases from V and 6 bases from J, with 11 bases between. The V gene's germline CDR1 is SNHLY and CDR2 FYNNEI. CDR3 length: 13 residues. The CDR3 DNA follows: TGTGCCAGCAGACGCGAGCCCCATGAAAAACTGTTTTTT. Its translation: CASRREPHEKLFF.

J is TRBJ1-1 and V is TRBV29-1; 7 bases are a match to TRBD1. This CDR3 is built from 16 residues. The germline V gene encodes CDR1 SQVTM and CDR2 ANQGSEA. V was clipped by 1 base and J by 3 bases; unmatched bases: 11. The CDR3 here is CSVEGGQGVQYTEAFF. The CDR3 bases are TGCAGCGTTGAAGGTGGTCAGGGGGTTCAGTACACTGAAGCTTTCTTT.

V usage is TRBV6-1 and J usage is TRBJ1-6; tentatively, D is TRBD1 (5 bases). This CDR3 spans 12 amino acids. V was trimmed by 2 bases and J by 9 bases, leaving 5 bases between them. The germline V gene encodes CDR1 MNHNS and CDR2 SASEGT. DNA for the CDR3: TGTGCCAGCAGTGAAAGGGGTTCACCCCTCCACTTT. It is translated as CASSERGSPLHF.

The chain joins TRBV7-2 to TRBJ2-1, with TRBD2 as a possible D gene (6 bases). The CDR3 consists of 16 residues. Trimming took off 1 base at V and 0 bases at J, with 10 bases between the two ends. Germline V lookup: CDR1 SGHTA, CDR2 FQGNSA. CDR3 protein: CASSLVGTASYNEQFF. The CDR3 coding sequence is TGTGCCAGCAGCTTAGTGGGGACTGCCTCCTACAATGAGCAGTTCTTC.

In DNA form, the CDR3 reads TGTGCCAGCAGCTCGGTAGTGGGGGGAGCCGAAATCACAGATACGCAGTATTTT. Its protein is CASSSVVGGAEITDTQYF. The chain recombines TRBV13 with TRBJ2-3; TRBD2 is a possible D gene (6 bases). CDR1 PRHDT and CDR2 FYEKMQ come from the germline V gene (reference sequence). The CDR3 contains 18 residues. Trimming cost V 4 bases and J 2 bases, with 22 bases left between them.

V is TRBV27 and J is TRBJ2-7; 7 nucleotides match TRBD2. The CDR3 totals 18 residues. Germline trimming cut 5 bases from V and 2 bases from J; bases unmatched to any gene: 18. Germline values: CDR1 MNHEY, CDR2 SMNVEV (reference sequence). The CDR3 bases are TGTGCCAGCAGTCTGTCAGGGACGTTCGGGACTATCACCTACGAGCAGTACTTC. This translates into CASSLSGTFGTITYEQYF.

The rearrangement joins TRBV19 to TRBJ1-4; D not certain. V was shortened by 3 bases and J by 0 bases, with 5 bases between the two germline ends. The germline gives CDR1 LNHDA, CDR2 SQIVND (reference sequence). The CDR3 length is 14 residues. In DNA, the CDR3 is TGTGCCAGTAGTATCACTGCAACTAATGAAAAACTGTTTTTT. Its protein product is CASSITATNEKLFF.

The genes are TRBV5-1 and TRBJ2-5, with 8 bases identical to TRBD2. Germline-derived CDR1 and CDR2 are SGHRS and YFSETQ. CDR3 length equals 14 residues. Trimming took 0 bases from V and 4 from J; bases not matched to a gene: 2. CDR3 nucleotide sequence: TGCGCCAGCAGCTTGGCCCTAGCGGGAGAGACCCAGTACTTC. Translation gives CASSLALAGETQYF. The entire variable domain, with the rest obtained from reference TRBV5-1 and TRBJ2-5, is as follows: KAGVTQTPRYLIKTRGQQVTLSCSPISGHRSVSWYQQTPGQGLQFLFEYFSETQRNKGNFPGRFSGRQFSNSRSEMNVSTLELGDSALYLCASSLALAGETQYFGPGTRLLVL.

This chain links TRBV7-2 with TRBJ1-2; 10 positions agree with TRBD1. The CDR3 contains 14 residues. The V and J ends lost 4 bases and 7 bases, in that order; junction bases with no gene match: 6. The germline CDR1 and CDR2 sequences are SGHTA and FQGNSA. DNA for the CDR3: TGTGCCAGCAGCTCCCGGGACAGGGGAGTTGGCTACACCTTC. It encodes CASSSRDRGVGYTF.

V gene TRBV27 combines with J gene TRBJ1-1, with a tentative D call TRBD1 (5 bases). Germline CDR1 MNHEY, CDR2 SMNVEV (reference sequence). V was cut by 2 bases and J by 3 bases, with 7 bases left in between. There are 13 residues in the CDR3. This CDR3 is CASSLGRDTEAFF. The CDR3 nucleotides read TGTGCCAGCAGTTTAGGCAGGGACACTGAAGCTTTCTTT.